Below, 6 T cell receptor beta chains from the same sample are listed, as sequenced in a study of CD8 T cells in Susac syndrome. Random hexamers were used to reverse transcribe an amount of roughly 0.5 to 1 ug RNA. Using its own MiXCR run on the immunoSEQ multiplex PCR reads, TCRdb lists one record per CDR3 protein. The sample lists some 130,000 distinct CDR3 sequences, about 94% occurring once. Specimen: CD4+ T cells from PBMCs. These TCRs come from a human donor with multiple sclerosis.

The chain carries TRBV20-1 and TRBJ1-1; TRBD1 agrees at 8 bases. V lost 3 bases and J lost 6; bases outside the gene matches: 6. CDR3 length equals 13 residues. CDR1 and CDR2 from the germline V gene are DFQATT and SNEGSKA (reference sequence). The CDR3 nucleotides are TGCAGTGCTAGCCTCCCGGACAGGGCTGAAGCTTTCTTT. Amino acids: CSASLPDRAEAFF.

V and J are TRBV6-5 and TRBJ2-3, with D perhaps TRBD1 (6 bases). Germline loops: CDR1 MNHEY, CDR2 SVGAGI. Trimming took off 0 bases at V and 4 bases at J, with 14 bases between the two ends. The CDR3 contains 16 residues. CDR3 sequence reads: CASSYSDRALPDTQYF. CDR3 coding DNA: TGTGCCAGCAGTTACTCGGACAGAGCCCTTCCAGATACGCAGTATTTT.

This rearrangement joins TRBV6-5 to TRBJ2-5, with D maybe TRBD1 (6 bases). Looked up from germline, CDR1 is MNHEY and CDR2 is SVGAGI. V was clipped by 2 bases and J by 4 bases, with 14 bases between them. CDR3 length: 15 amino acids. This CDR3 is CASSYTSARGETQYF. The DNA for the CDR3 is TGTGCCAGCAGTTACACATCCGCCAGGGGAGAGACCCAGTACTTC.

The chain is built from TRBV6-2 or TRBV6-3 and TRBJ2-7, with TRBD2 as a possible D gene (5 bases). V lost 6 bases and J 3 bases, leaving 12 bases between the germline ends. The CDR3 is 13 amino acids. Germline lookup yields CDR1 MNHEY and CDR2 SVGEGT. CDR3 residues: CASRTTSDYEQYF. The CDR3 coding sequence is TGTGCCAGCAGGACTACTTCCGACTACGAGCAGTACTTC.

The chain links TRBV12-3 or TRBV12-4 to TRBJ2-1, with D unclear. V was trimmed by 2 bases and J by 9 bases, leaving 11 bases between them. The CDR3 has 13 residues. The CDR3 nucleotides read TGTGCCAGCAGTTTACTGGGCGGTACTGAGCAGTTCTTC. It codes for CASSLLGGTEQFF.

The V and J genes are TRBV19 and TRBJ1-5; D uncertain. This CDR3 region has 12 residues. CDR1 and CDR2 from the germline V gene are LNHDA and SQIVND (reference sequence). V gave up 1 base and J gave up 10 bases, with 8 bases separating them. DNA for the CDR3: TGTGCCAGTAGTATAGGGGTCGGACCCCAGCATTTT. Its translation is CASSIGVGPQHF. Based on the CDR3 plus reference TRBV19 and TRBJ1-5, the full variable domain is DGGITQSPKYLFRKEGQNVTLSCEQNLNHDAMYWYRQDPGQGLRLIYYSQIVNDFQKGDIAEGYSVSREKKESFPLTVTSAQKNPTAFYLCASSIGVGPQHFGDGTRLSIL.